The 21 T cell receptor beta chains given below trace back to one sample, sequenced in a study of T cells in Graves' hyperthyroidism and ophthalmopathy (dated by TCRdb to the late 2010s). The library came from multiplex PCR. The instrument given in TCRdb is Illumina HiSeq 2000. The TCR beta CDR3 regions were amplified from the RNA transcripts. The TCR CDR3 was subjected to a first round of RT-PCR using the HTBI primer set and the Qiagen OneStep RT-PCR kit. TCRdb handled the public reads itself, with Q25 trimming in fastp and clone calling in MiXCR, and kept productive beta chains. Rows are combined by CDR3 protein, so each entry shows the most common genes and DNA. The sample table lists a few hundred thousand distinct CDR3 sequences, less than 20% of them with a count of one. About 7% of the sample lies in the top ten. The sample comprised blood. The receptors originated from a woman aged 25-40 years with Graves' hyperthyroidism.

This clonotype was seen only a few times. This chain uses TRBV27 with TRBJ1-5, with TRBD1 as a possible D gene (6 bases). The CDR3 has 13 amino acids. Trimming took off 8 bases at V and 0 bases at J, with 8 bases between the two ends. Germline values: CDR1 MNHEY, CDR2 SMNVEV (reference sequence). The CDR3 reads CASGQTSNQPQHF. CDR3 sequence (DNA): TGTGCCAGCGGACAGACTAGCAATCAGCCCCAGCATTTT.

This clonotype was seen a few times. This rearrangement joins TRBV3-1 to TRBJ1-2; unclear D gene. The germline V and J ends were trimmed by 0 bases and 5 bases, with 4 bases remaining between them. This CDR3 has 12 amino acids. Germline V CDR1 and CDR2: LGHDT, YNNKEL (reference sequence). As DNA, the CDR3 is TGTGCCAGCAGCCAAGAGACTTATGGCTACACCTTC. Its protein is CASSQETYGYTF.

The chain recombines TRBV19 with TRBJ1-2; 9 bases are a match to TRBD1. CDR1 is LNHDA, CDR2 SQIVND, per germline (reference sequence). The CDR3 has 16 residues. With 1 base clipped from V and 7 bases from J, the junction kept 10 bases outside the gene matches. The CDR3: CASSIVVGTGNSGYTF. The CDR3 nucleotides are TGTGCCAGTAGTATAGTCGTCGGGACAGGGAATAGTGGCTACACCTTC.

This clonotype occurred many times. The rearrangement links TRBV6-5 to TRBJ2-1; D is ambiguous. Trimming took 0 bases from V and 4 from J, leaving 10 bases between them. CDR3 length equals 15 residues. Germline loops: CDR1 MNHEY, CDR2 SVGAGI. CDR3 protein: CASSYSSPRYNEQFF. The CDR3 DNA reads TGTGCCAGCAGTTACTCGAGTCCCAGATACAATGAGCAGTTCTTC.

This clonotype was counted at least ten times. The genes are TRBV7-2 and TRBJ2-3; 7 nucleotides match TRBD1. Germline loops: CDR1 SGHTA, CDR2 FQGNSA. V lost 2 bases, J lost 0 bases, and 8 bases stayed unmatched. This CDR3 has 17 amino acids. In DNA form, the CDR3 reads TGTGCCAGCAGCTTACGGACCGGGACAGTTAGCACAGATACGCAGTATTTT. Encoded protein: CASSLRTGTVSTDTQYF.

The rearrangement uses TRBV30 and TRBJ2-3; weak D call: TRBD2 (6 bases). This CDR3 spans 15 amino acids. The germline V and J ends were trimmed by 0 bases and 0 bases, with 10 bases remaining between them. The germline V gene has CDR1 GTSNPN and CDR2 SVGIG (reference sequence). CDR3 region: CAWSVAAGSTDTQYF. The CDR3 DNA follows: TGTGCCTGGAGTGTGGCGGCGGGGAGCACAGATACGCAGTATTTT.

V and J are TRBV7-3 and TRBJ2-7; maybe TRBD2 (6 bases). CDR1 and CDR2 from the germline V gene are SGHTA and FQGTGA. CDR3 length: 15 residues. V dropped 5 bases and J dropped 0 bases, with 14 bases sitting between them. DNA for the CDR3: TGTGCCAGCAGCCAGGGACTCCCCAGCTCCTACGAGCAGTACTTC. Translated, it gives CASSQGLPSSYEQYF.

This clonotype has ten or more counts. The J gene is TRBJ1-2, the V gene TRBV13; weak D call: TRBD1 (5 bases). The length of the CDR3 is 16 residues. V dropped 3 bases and J dropped 5 bases, with 19 bases sitting between them. Looked up from germline, CDR1 is PRHDT and CDR2 is FYEKMQ (reference sequence). The CDR3 DNA reads TGTGCCAGCAGCTTGGGGCCAGGCTCCGTAGGGTATGGCTACACCTTC. Its translation: CASSLGPGSVGYGYTF.

This clonotype came up a few times. The chain has TRBV5-6 and TRBJ2-7; no definite D call. Germline V gene lookup returns CDR1 SGHDT and CDR2 YYEEEE. V was shortened by 0 bases and J by 6 bases, with 7 bases between the two germline ends. The CDR3 has 12 amino acids. The CDR3 DNA reads as TGTGCCAGCAGCTTGGGCTGGGGCGAGCAGTACTTC. It specifies CASSLGWGEQYF.

This clonotype showed up many times. CDR3 nucleotide sequence: TGTGCCAGCAGCCACGGACTAGCGAGCTACGAGCAGTACTTC. Amino acid sequence: CASSHGLASYEQYF. This chain joins TRBV3-1 and TRBJ2-7, with 9 bases matching TRBD2. Trimming removed 3 bases from V and 3 bases from J; junction bases left unmatched: 3. CDR1 and CDR2 (germline): LGHDT, YNNKEL (reference sequence). The CDR3 consists of 14 residues.

This clonotype occurred a few times. The CDR3 DNA is TGCGCCAGCAGCCGTCAACAGGGGACCGGGGAGCTGTTTTTT. It specifies CASSRQQGTGELFF. The chain combines TRBV4-1 with TRBJ2-2; 7 bases fit TRBD1. Looked up from germline, CDR1 is MGHRA and CDR2 is YSYEKL. This CDR3 region has 14 residues. V lost 4 bases, J lost 5 bases, and 4 bases stayed unmatched.

The rearrangement links TRBV6-1 to TRBJ2-3; 10 bases fit TRBD2. Germline assignment: CDR1 MNHNS and CDR2 SASEGT. CDR3 length equals 16 residues. The V segment lost 3 bases and the J segment 6 bases; nucleotides outside the gene matches: 9. The CDR3 reads CASSEIAGGRWDTQYF. The CDR3 DNA reads TGTGCCAGCAGTGAGATAGCGGGAGGCCGATGGGATACGCAGTATTTT.

Many counts were recorded for this clonotype. The rearrangement uses TRBV6-2 or TRBV6-3 and TRBJ2-1; 13 nucleotides line up with TRBD2. The CDR3 consists of 15 residues. The trim removed 6 bases at V and 7 bases at J, leaving 6 bases unmatched. Germline CDR1 MNHEY, CDR2 SVGEGT. CDR3 in amino acids: CASRLAGGPSNEQFF. CDR3 in DNA: TGTGCCAGCAGACTAGCGGGAGGGCCGTCGAATGAGCAGTTCTTC.

Ten or more counts support this clonotype. Germline is not matched at one junction end, which may reflect a read error. The chain joins TRBV20-1 to TRBJ2-1; the D is unclear. The CDR3 contains 11 residues. Looked up from germline, CDR1 is DFQATT and CDR2 is SNEGSKA (reference sequence). CDR3 nucleotide sequence: TGCAGTGCCTCCAACTACGATGAGCAGTTCTTC. This encodes CSASNYDEQFF.

This clonotype has more than one count but fewer than ten. This rearrangement joins TRBV16 to TRBJ1-4; a weak D match, TRBD1 (6 bases). Germline lookup yields CDR1 KGHSY and CDR2 FQNENV. Between the trimmed V and J ends, which lost 4 bases and 5 bases, there was a span of 17 bases. This CDR3 spans 16 amino acids. As DNA, the CDR3 is TGTGCCAGCAGCCCCTTGAGCCGCACAGGGAATGAAAAACTGTTTTTT. Translating it yields CASSPLSRTGNEKLFF.

This clonotype was detected only a few times. The J gene is TRBJ2-7, the V gene TRBV9; tentative D call: TRBD2 (6 bases). The CDR3 is 15 amino acids. V lost 0 bases and J lost 4, with 14 bases in between. CDR1 SGDLS and CDR2 YYNGEE come from the germline V gene. CDR3 sequence reads: CASSVAGEVPYEQYF. The CDR3 bases are TGTGCCAGCAGCGTAGCGGGGGAGGTTCCTTACGAGCAGTACTTC.

This clonotype was found many times. The CDR3 DNA sequence: TGCAGTGCTAGTACTCAGGGACTCACCGGGGAGCTGTTTTTT. Its translation: CSASTQGLTGELFF. The chain uses TRBV20-1 and TRBJ2-2, with a weak D call TRBD2 (6 bases). This CDR3 spans 14 amino acids. V was clipped by 3 bases and J by 4 bases, with 12 bases between them. Germline CDR1 DFQATT, CDR2 SNEGSKA (reference sequence).

In this sample, this clonotype turned up once. A much larger clone differs by one base, so this may be a read error. V and J are TRBV2 and TRBJ2-1, with a weak D call TRBD1 (6 bases). The DNA matches TRBJ2-7 better at its end, which makes the J call doubtful. Germline CDR1 is SNHLY and CDR2 is FYNNEI. The CDR3 covers 14 residues. The CDR3 DNA sequence: TGTGCCAGCAGTAACCCACAGGGCTACAATGAGCAGTACTTC. The encoded protein is CASSNPQGYNEQYF.

This clonotype appeared many times. The chain has TRBV20-1 and TRBJ2-1, with TRBD2 as a possible D gene (6 bases). Trimming removed 1 base at V and 3 bases at J, with 19 bases between. This CDR3 contains 17 residues. CDR1 and CDR2 from the germline V gene are DFQATT and SNEGSKA (reference sequence). The CDR3 loop reads CSARVLGGTGLYNEQFF. CDR3 DNA sequence: TGCAGTGCTAGAGTACTGGGCGGGACGGGACTCTACAATGAGCAGTTCTTC.

The chain has TRBV4-1 and TRBJ1-5, with D perhaps matching TRBD1 (5 bases). This CDR3 comprises 15 residues. Deletions cut 1 base from V and 1 base from J, with 8 bases between. Looked up from germline, CDR1 is MGHRA and CDR2 is YSYEKL. The DNA of the CDR3 is TGCGCCAGCAGCCAAGCCCAGGGAAGCAATCAGCCCCAGCATTTT. This codes for CASSQAQGSNQPQHF.

CDR3 in DNA: TGCAGTGCTAGTGGGCGGGACAGGGTTAGGGGGAACACTGAAGCTTTCTTT. As protein: CSASGRDRVRGNTEAFF. The gene calls are TRBV20-1 and TRBJ1-1; 9 bases align to TRBD1. With V trimmed by 3 bases and J by 1 base, 12 bases remained unmatched. CDR3 length: 17 amino acids. The germline CDR1 and CDR2 sequences are DFQATT and SNEGSKA (reference sequence).